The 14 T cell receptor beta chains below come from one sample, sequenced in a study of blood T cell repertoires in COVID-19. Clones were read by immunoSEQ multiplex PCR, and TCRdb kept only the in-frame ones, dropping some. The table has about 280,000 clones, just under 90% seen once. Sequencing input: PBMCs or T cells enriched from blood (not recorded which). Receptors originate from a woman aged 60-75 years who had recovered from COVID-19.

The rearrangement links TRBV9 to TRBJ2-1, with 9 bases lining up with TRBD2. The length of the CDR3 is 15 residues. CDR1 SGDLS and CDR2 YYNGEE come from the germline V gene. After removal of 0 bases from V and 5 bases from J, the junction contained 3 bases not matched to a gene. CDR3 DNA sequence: TGTGCCAGCAGCGTAGTCCTAGCGGGAAACAATGAGCAGTTCTTC. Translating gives CASSVVLAGNNEQFF.

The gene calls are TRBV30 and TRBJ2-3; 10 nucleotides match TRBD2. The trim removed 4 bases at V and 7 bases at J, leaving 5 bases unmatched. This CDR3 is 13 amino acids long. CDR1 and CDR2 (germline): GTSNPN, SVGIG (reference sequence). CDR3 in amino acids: CAWTSGGANTQYF. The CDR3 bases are TGTGCCTGGACCAGCGGGGGGGCGAATACGCAGTATTTT.

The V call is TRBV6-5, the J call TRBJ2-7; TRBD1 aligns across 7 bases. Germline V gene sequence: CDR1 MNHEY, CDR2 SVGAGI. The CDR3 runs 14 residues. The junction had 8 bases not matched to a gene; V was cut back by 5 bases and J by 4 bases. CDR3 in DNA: TGTGCCAGCAGTCCCTGGGGACAGAGATACGAGCAGTACTTC. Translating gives CASSPWGQRYEQYF.

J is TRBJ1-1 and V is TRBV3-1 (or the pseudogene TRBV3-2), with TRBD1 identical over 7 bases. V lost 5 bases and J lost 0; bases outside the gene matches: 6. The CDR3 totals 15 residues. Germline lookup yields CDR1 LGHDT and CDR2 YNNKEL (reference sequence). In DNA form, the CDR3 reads TGTGCCAGCAGCTCGGGACAGTGGCTGAACACTGAAGCTTTCTTT. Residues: CASSSGQWLNTEAFF.

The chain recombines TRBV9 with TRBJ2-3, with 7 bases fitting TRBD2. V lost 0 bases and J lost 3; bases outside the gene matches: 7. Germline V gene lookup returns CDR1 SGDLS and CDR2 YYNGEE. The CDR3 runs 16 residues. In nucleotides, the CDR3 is TGTGCCAGCAGCGTAGCTCGGCTAGCGGTGACAGATACGCAGTATTTT. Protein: CASSVARLAVTDTQYF.

This chain's CDR3 is CASSPYYHLAGGHEQYF. The CDR3 DNA reads as TGTGCCAGCTCACCCTACTACCACTTAGCGGGGGGCCACGAGCAGTACTTC. The rearrangement uses TRBV18 and TRBJ2-7, with 10 nucleotides matching TRBD2. The ends lost 3 bases at V and 5 bases at J; junction bases unmatched: 13. The CDR3 is 17 residues long. Germline lookup yields CDR1 KGHSH and CDR2 LQKENI.

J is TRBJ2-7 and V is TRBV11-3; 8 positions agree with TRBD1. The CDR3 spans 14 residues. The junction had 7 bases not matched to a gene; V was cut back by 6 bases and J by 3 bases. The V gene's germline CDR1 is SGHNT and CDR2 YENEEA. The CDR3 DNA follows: TGTGCCAGCAGGCCGGGACAGGAGTTCTACGAGCAGTACTTC. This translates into CASRPGQEFYEQYF.

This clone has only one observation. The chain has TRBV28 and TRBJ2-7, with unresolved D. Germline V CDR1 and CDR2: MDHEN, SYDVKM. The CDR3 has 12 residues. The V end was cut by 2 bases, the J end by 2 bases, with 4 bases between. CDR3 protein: CASSLAAYEQYF. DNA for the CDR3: TGTGCCAGCAGTTTAGCGGCCTACGAGCAGTACTTC.

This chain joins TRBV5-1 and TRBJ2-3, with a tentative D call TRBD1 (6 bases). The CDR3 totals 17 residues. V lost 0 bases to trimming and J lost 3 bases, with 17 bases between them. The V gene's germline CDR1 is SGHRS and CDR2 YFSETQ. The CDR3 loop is CASSLVSLTQGTDTQYF. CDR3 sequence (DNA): TGCGCCAGCAGCTTGGTATCTTTGACCCAGGGGACAGATACGCAGTATTTT.

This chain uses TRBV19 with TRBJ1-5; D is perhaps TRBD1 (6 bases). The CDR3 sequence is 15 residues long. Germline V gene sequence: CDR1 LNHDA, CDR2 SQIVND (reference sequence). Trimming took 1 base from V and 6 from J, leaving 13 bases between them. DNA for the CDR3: TGTGCCAGTAGTATAGGGGTACAGGGTGGTCAGCCCCAGCATTTT. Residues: CASSIGVQGGQPQHF.

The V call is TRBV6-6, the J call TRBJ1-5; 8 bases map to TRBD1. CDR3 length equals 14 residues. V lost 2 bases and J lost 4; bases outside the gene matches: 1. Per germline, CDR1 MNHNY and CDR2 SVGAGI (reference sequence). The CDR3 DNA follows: TGTGCCAGCAGTTACGGACAGGGAAATCAGCCCCAGCATTTT. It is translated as CASSYGQGNQPQHF.

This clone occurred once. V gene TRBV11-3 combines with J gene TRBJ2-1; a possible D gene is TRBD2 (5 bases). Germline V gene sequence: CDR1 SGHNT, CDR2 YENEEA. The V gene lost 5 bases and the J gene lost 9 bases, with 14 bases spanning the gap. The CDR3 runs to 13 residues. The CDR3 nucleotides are TGTGCCAGCAGCGACGCTAGCTTGGGTGAGCAGTTCTTC. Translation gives CASSDASLGEQFF.

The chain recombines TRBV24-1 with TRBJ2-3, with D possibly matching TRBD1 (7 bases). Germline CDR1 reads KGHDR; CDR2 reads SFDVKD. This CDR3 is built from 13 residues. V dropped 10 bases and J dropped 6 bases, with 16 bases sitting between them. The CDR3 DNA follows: TGTGCCACTAAAGACAGGGAGGCGGATACGCAGTATTTT. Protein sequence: CATKDREADTQYF.

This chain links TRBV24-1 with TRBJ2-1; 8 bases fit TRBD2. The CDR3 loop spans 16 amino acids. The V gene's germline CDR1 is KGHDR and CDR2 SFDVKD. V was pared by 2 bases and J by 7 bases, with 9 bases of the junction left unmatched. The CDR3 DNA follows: TGTGCCACCAGTGATTCCTTAGCGGGAAAGTTAAATGAGCAGTTCTTC. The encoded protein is CATSDSLAGKLNEQFF.